Presented here are 22 T cell receptor beta chains from one specimen sequenced in a study of spatial heterogeneity in lung cancer. The time point is: sample taken at primary tumor resection. Unsorted whole RNA from tumor, nontumor lung or frozen PBMC underwent sequencing. TCRdb reprocessed the 5' RACE reads with MiXCR, giving one entry per CDR3 protein. The sample carries roughly 25,000 distinct CDR3 sequences, approximately 4.7% recorded once. Here the sequenced sample was PBMCs, taken at surgery. These receptors all come from a male donor with early-stage non-small cell lung cancer.

This clonotype has a count of ten or more. J is TRBJ2-1 and V is TRBV3-1; 9 bases line up with TRBD1. This CDR3 spans 14 amino acids. V shed 3 bases, J shed 6 bases, and the junction held 3 bases outside the gene matches. Germline CDR1 reads LGHDT; CDR2 reads YNNKEL (reference sequence). The CDR3 region is CASSQDRGLNEQFF. For the CDR3, the DNA is TGTGCCAGCAGCCAGGACAGGGGACTCAATGAGCAGTTCTTC.

This clonotype showed up many times. The chain combines TRBV30 with TRBJ2-1; 11 positions agree with TRBD2. This CDR3 comprises 14 residues. With V trimmed by 0 bases and J by 12 bases, 7 bases remained unmatched. Per the germline V gene, CDR1 is GTSNPN and CDR2 is SVGIG (reference sequence). CDR3: CAWSVFSGRARQFF. DNA for the CDR3: TGTGCCTGGAGTGTCTTTAGCGGGAGGGCCCGGCAGTTCTTC.

By share of the sample, this clonotype is large. The V and J genes are TRBV28 and TRBJ1-4; 9 nucleotides match TRBD1. V lost 6 bases, J lost 8 bases, and 7 bases stayed unmatched. The length of the CDR3 is 14 residues. Germline CDR1 MDHEN, CDR2 SYDVKM. This CDR3 is CASSRGQGREKLFF. The CDR3 bases are TGTGCCAGCAGCCGCGGACAGGGGAGGGAAAAACTGTTTTTT.

The table lists this clonotype with many counts. The gene calls are TRBV7-3 and TRBJ1-1, with D perhaps TRBD1 (5 bases). Trimming removed 5 bases at V and 5 bases at J, with 12 bases between. CDR1 is SGHTA, CDR2 FQGTGA, per germline. CDR3 size: 13 residues. CDR3 nucleotide sequence: TGTGCCAGCAGCGCCGCTGGGGGTACTGAAGCTTTCTTT. Translating it yields CASSAAGGTEAFF.

A word on this clonotype: Given a much more abundant clone one base away, this may be a read error. The CDR3 end shows no conserved phenylalanine or tryptophan, and so a read error is likely. V is TRBV3-1 and J is TRBJ2-7; D is unclear. Germline loops: CDR1 LGHDT, CDR2 YNNKEL (reference sequence). The CDR3 is 13 amino acids. V was clipped by 1 base and J by 9 bases, with 13 bases between them. The CDR3, as DNA: TGTGCCAGCAGCCAAGGACCAGCTACTGGGCAGTACTAC. It codes for CASSQGPATGQYY.

Ten or more counts support this clonotype. This chain links TRBV11-2 with TRBJ2-7, with D hard to call. Trimming took off 5 bases at V and 3 bases at J, with 5 bases between the two ends. The CDR3 has 11 amino acids. CDR1 is SGHAT, CDR2 FQNNGV, per germline. CDR3 in amino acids: CASSPDYEQYF. The CDR3 DNA reads as TGTGCCAGCAGCCCGGACTACGAGCAGTACTTC.

This clonotype was seen many times. V gene TRBV13 combines with J gene TRBJ2-5, with 7 bases identical to TRBD1. V lost 3 bases, J lost 5 bases, and 9 bases stayed unmatched. Germline V gene lookup returns CDR1 PRHDT and CDR2 FYEKMQ (reference sequence). CDR3 length: 15 residues. The CDR3 DNA sequence: TGTGCCAGCAGCTTCCGACAGGGAAGGGCCGAGACCCAGTACTTC. It specifies CASSFRQGRAETQYF. Based on the CDR3 plus reference TRBV13 and TRBJ2-5, the full variable domain is AAGVIQSPRHLIKEKRETATLKCYPIPRHDTVYWYQQGPGQDPQFLISFYEKMQSDKGSIPDRFSAQQFSDYHSELNMSSLELGDSALYFCASSFRQGRAETQYFGPGTRLLVL.

This clonotype showed up many times. V is TRBV27 and J is TRBJ1-1; the D is unclear. The CDR3 spans 20 residues. Trimming shortened V by 6 bases and J by 0 bases, and 29 bases separated the two germline ends. CDR1 is MNHEY and CDR2 is SMNVEV in the germline V gene (reference sequence). The CDR3, as DNA: TGTGCCAGCAGCCCTTTGTCCGGGGTTCCTGGGGAATTAATGAACACTGAAGCTTTCTTT. Protein sequence: CASSPLSGVPGELMNTEAFF.

This clonotype was counted many times. The chain uses TRBV15 and TRBJ2-7, with a possible D match to TRBD2 (6 bases). The CDR3 totals 16 residues. Germline V gene sequence: CDR1 LNHNV, CDR2 YYDKDF (reference sequence). With 1 base removed from V and 1 base from J, the gap between germline ends came to 14 bases. DNA of the CDR3: TGTGCCACCAGCAGAGGTTCGGCGGGGACTTCCTACGAGCAGTACTTC. This encodes CATSRGSAGTSYEQYF.

This clonotype was seen ten or more times. The rearrangement uses TRBV19 and TRBJ1-5; unclear D gene. This CDR3 is built from 13 residues. Trimming cost V 3 bases and J 5 bases, with 8 bases left between them. The germline CDR1 and CDR2 sequences are LNHDA and SQIVND (reference sequence). CDR3 coding DNA: TGTGCCAGTAGTATGAGCAGCGATCAGCCCCAGCATTTT. Protein sequence: CASSMSSDQPQHF.

By sample share, this clonotype is medium-sized. V and J are TRBV28 and TRBJ1-3; perhaps TRBD1 as D (6 bases). Deletions cut 1 base from V and 3 bases from J, with 10 bases between. The CDR3 consists of 15 residues. Germline V gene data show CDR1 as MDHEN and CDR2 as SYDVKM. Written as DNA, the CDR3 is TGTGCCAGCAGTTTATCCCCGGGACATGGAAACACCATATATTTT. Translating gives CASSLSPGHGNTIYF.

V is TRBV12-3 or TRBV12-4 and J is TRBJ2-3; D not resolved. The CDR3 contains 11 residues. Between the trimmed V and J ends, which lost 7 bases and 2 bases, there was a span of 4 bases. DNA of the CDR3: TGTGCCAGCACCCACACAGATACGCAGTATTTT. It is translated as CASTHTDTQYF.

This clonotype was seen ten or more times. The chain joins TRBV27 to TRBJ2-5, with D perhaps TRBD2 (6 bases). CDR1 and CDR2 (germline): MNHEY, SMNVEV (reference sequence). The CDR3 length is 15 residues. Trimming took 5 bases from V and 3 from J, leaving 16 bases between them. The CDR3 nucleotides read TGTGCCAGCAGTAACAAGGGACTGCCCGAAGAGACCCAGTACTTC. Translating gives CASSNKGLPEETQYF.

This clonotype was found many times. The chain links TRBV6-6 to TRBJ2-3; the match to TRBD2 covers 12 bases. V gave up 6 bases and J gave up 4 bases; unmatched junction bases: 5. Germline loops: CDR1 MNHNY, CDR2 SVGAGI (reference sequence). This CDR3 is 15 amino acids long. The CDR3 reads CASRASGRGSDTQYF. The CDR3 coding sequence is TGTGCCAGCAGGGCTAGCGGGAGGGGGTCAGATACGCAGTATTTT.

Many counts were recorded for this clonotype. The rearrangement uses TRBV7-6 and TRBJ2-5; D call uncertain. Germline values: CDR1 SGHVS, CDR2 FNYEAQ. The CDR3 is 16 amino acids. V lost 1 base, J lost 1 base, and 13 bases lay in between. CDR3 in DNA: TGTGCCAGCAGCTTAGATCTACGACGCCTCCAAGAGACCCAGTACTTC. This encodes CASSLDLRRLQETQYF.

This clonotype was counted at least ten times. The J gene is TRBJ1-5, the V gene TRBV28, with D perhaps matching TRBD1 (6 bases). Per the germline V gene, CDR1 is MDHEN and CDR2 is SYDVKM. Trimming took 7 bases from V and 0 from J, leaving 13 bases between them. The CDR3 extends over 15 amino acids. The CDR3 DNA follows: TGTGCCAGCACCCTCAACAGGGATAGCAATCAGCCCCAGCATTTT. Amino acid sequence: CASTLNRDSNQPQHF.

This clonotype was picked up many times. The V gene is TRBV28, the J gene TRBJ2-2; TRBD1 matches at 9 bases. The CDR3 loop spans 15 amino acids. The germline V gene has CDR1 MDHEN and CDR2 SYDVKM. V lost 6 bases, J lost 6 bases, and 8 bases stayed unmatched. CDR3 DNA: TGTGCCAGCAGACCCCCGGGACAGGGCGCCGGGGAGCTGTTTTTT. Protein: CASRPPGQGAGELFF.

This clonotype was seen at least ten times. The chain is built from TRBV6-5 and TRBJ2-3; 10 nucleotides line up with TRBD1. V lost 6 bases to trimming and J lost 4 bases; unmatched junction nucleotides: 7. This CDR3 region has 15 residues. CDR1 is MNHEY, CDR2 SVGAGI, per germline. CDR3 coding DNA: TGTGCCAGCAGGCGACAGGGGGCATCTGCAGATACGCAGTATTTT. It yields the protein CASRRQGASADTQYF.

This clonotype appeared many times. V gene TRBV20-1 combines with J gene TRBJ2-4; perhaps TRBD2 as D (5 bases). V was trimmed by 4 bases and J by 0 bases, leaving 13 bases between them. This CDR3 spans 15 amino acids. Germline assignment: CDR1 DFQATT and CDR2 SNEGSKA (reference sequence). The CDR3 region is CSATSQRQAKNIQYF. As DNA, the CDR3 is TGCAGTGCTACTAGCCAGAGGCAAGCCAAAAACATTCAGTACTTC.

Ten or more counts support this clonotype. The chain combines TRBV14 with TRBJ2-7; D remains unclear. V lost 1 base and J 3 bases, leaving 16 bases between the germline ends. There are 16 residues in the CDR3. Germline assignment: CDR1 SGHDN and CDR2 FVKESK. The CDR3 sequence: CASSQGAPSWGYEQYF. DNA for the CDR3: TGTGCCAGCAGCCAAGGGGCGCCCAGTTGGGGCTACGAGCAGTACTTC.

At least ten counts were recorded for this clonotype. This sequence joins TRBV6-2 or TRBV6-3 and TRBJ2-1; 9 nucleotides line up with TRBD1. Trimming cost V 9 bases and J 7 bases; bases outside gene matches: 7. Germline lookup yields CDR1 MNHEY and CDR2 SVGEGT. The CDR3 length is 13 residues. The CDR3 reads CASDRQGGNEQFF. As DNA, the CDR3 is TGTGCCAGTGACCGACAGGGGGGGAATGAGCAGTTCTTC.

By sample fraction, this clonotype is medium-sized. This rearrangement joins TRBV20-1 to TRBJ1-6; 7 positions agree with TRBD1. The ends lost 6 bases at V and 2 bases at J; junction bases unmatched: 4. The germline CDR1 and CDR2 sequences are DFQATT and SNEGSKA (reference sequence). CDR3 length equals 14 residues. DNA for the CDR3: TGCAGTGCGCAGGACAGGACCTATAATTCACCCCTCCACTTT. Its protein is CSAQDRTYNSPLHF.